These T cell receptor beta chains were read from a single sample in a study of technical replicates of blood from several donors. The method was immunoSEQ multiplex PCR; TCRdb's version includes in-frame clones alone and lacks a portion of them. This sample yields more than 90,000 clones, of which just over 95% are seen a single time; approximately 0.2% belongs to the top ten. Sequencing was carried out using T cells isolated from PBMCs. The receptors shown here come from a human donor in good health. Both conserved end residues are part of each CDR3. Each record gives: V gene, J gene, CDR3 protein.

>TRBV5-1|TRBJ2-6
CASSLGTGRANVLTF
>TRBV5-4|TRBJ2-1
CASSRDTTGTNEQFF
>TRBV7-9|TRBJ2-3
CASSFRGGAGDTQYF
>TRBV7-6|TRBJ2-1
CASSPRAGGDNEQFF
>TRBV6-4|TRBJ2-2
CASPGQITGELFF
>TRBV28|TRBJ2-1
CASSIAGAPYNEQFF
>TRBV7-9|TRBJ2-7
CASSVTGSSYEQYF
>TRBV7-9|TRBJ2-7
CASSLAGQTYEQYF
>TRBV20-1|TRBJ2-7
CSATPGNAQYF
>TRBV27|TRBJ2-1
CASSLSITGWNEQFF
>TRBV6-6|TRBJ2-7
CASRPGGGYEQYF
>TRBV4-2|TRBJ2-5
CASSQERYGEETQYF
>TRBV18|TRBJ2-2
CASSPPNGANTGELFF
>TRBV6-5|TRBJ1-5
CASSYSISGNQPQHF
>TRBV4-1|TRBJ1-1
CASRGGGGTEAFF
>TRBV11-1|TRBJ2-5
CASTWGVSETQYF
>TRBV7-2|TRBJ2-7
CASSLTRAGAYEQYF
>TRBV29-1|TRBJ2-1
CSADYPLEIPSSGEQFF